Each of the 5 T cell receptor beta chains below was sequenced from the same sample in a study of radiotherapy plus CTLA-4 blockade in lung cancer. Assay: immunoSEQ multiplex PCR; the TCRdb copy retains only in-frame clones and omits some. The sample has some 51,000 clones, 65% to 80% seen once. This specimen consisted of peripheral blood, obtained from a patient treated with radiotherapy plus ipilimumab. These receptors were taken from a human donor with non-small cell lung cancer whose response to radiotherapy plus ipilimumab could not be evaluated.

This clone was detected once. The V gene is TRBV5-6, the J gene TRBJ2-2, with 13 nucleotides matching TRBD2. V gave up 4 bases and J gave up 0 bases; unmatched junction bases: 6. This CDR3 has 18 residues. Per germline, CDR1 SGHDT and CDR2 YYEEEE. CDR3 sequence: CASSLTSGRAPNTGELFF. The CDR3 DNA reads as TGTGCCAGCAGCCTAACTAGCGGGAGGGCCCCGAACACCGGGGAGCTGTTTTTT. Combining the CDR3 with reference TRBV5-6 and TRBJ2-2 gives the whole variable domain DAGVTQSPTHLIKTRGQQVTLRCSPKSGHDTVSWYQQALGQGPQFIFQYYEEEERQRGNFPDRFSGHQFPNYSSELNVNALLLGDSALYLCASSLTSGRAPNTGELFFGEGSRLTVL.

This sequence joins TRBV6-6 and TRBJ1-2, with 10 bases that match TRBD1. Trimming at V came to 6 bases and at J to 6 bases, leaving 7 bases not matched to a gene. This CDR3 spans 14 amino acids. Looked up from germline, CDR1 is MNHNY and CDR2 is SVGAGI (reference sequence). The chain's CDR3 is CASRRTGGNDGYTF. CDR3 in DNA: TGTGCCAGCAGAAGGACAGGGGGGAATGATGGCTACACCTTC.

The V call is TRBV30, the J call TRBJ2-3, with a possible D match to TRBD2 (5 bases). CDR1 and CDR2 (germline): GTSNPN, SVGIG (reference sequence). The CDR3 contains 11 residues. Here the CDR3 reads CSGGLTDTQYF. CDR3 DNA sequence: TGTTCTGGCGGACTCACAGATACGCAGTATTTT.

The genes are TRBV6-5 and TRBJ1-6; no definite D call. The germline V gene has CDR1 MNHEY and CDR2 SVGAGI. The CDR3 is made up of 15 amino acids. The V end was cut by 2 bases, the J end by 0 bases, with 5 bases between. The CDR3 sequence: CASSYTSSYNSPLHF. In DNA, the CDR3 is TGTGCCAGCAGTTACACGAGCTCCTATAATTCACCCCTCCACTTT.

This chain uses TRBV11-3 with TRBJ2-6, with 8 bases lining up with TRBD2. This CDR3 has 17 amino acids. Germline-derived CDR1 and CDR2 are SGHNT and YENEEA. V shed 4 bases and J 0 bases; nucleotides not matched to a gene: 5. CDR3 coding DNA: TGTGCCAGCAGCTCCCGGGGGGGGATCTCTGGGGCCAACGTCCTGACTTTC. Translation gives CASSSRGGISGANVLTF.